This is a list of T cell receptor beta chains from one sample in a study of blood T cell repertoires in COVID-19. The repertoire was sequenced with immunoSEQ multiplex PCR; TCRdb's copy has only in-frame clones and lacks some. The sample shows over 150,000 clones, about 85% of them seen only once. The sample comprised peripheral blood. The receptors were sampled from a man between 60 and 70 years old with COVID-19, enrolled during active disease. The CDR3 runs from the conserved cysteine through the conserved F or W. D genes are given only for firm matches. Clone size is given for some rows only: seen once, a few or many times, or a class if the clone is expanded.

TRBD1 NA TRBJ1-5 TRBV3-1/TRBV3-2 14 CASSQTGVAQPQHF TGTGCCAGCAGCCAAACAGGGGTTGCTCAGCCCCAGCATTTT
NA NA TRBJ1-2 TRBV19 14 CASSPRGDGYGYTF TGTGCCAGTAGTCCCCGCGGGGACGGATATGGCTACACCTTC
NA NA TRBJ2-1 TRBV2 12 CANKGDYNEQFF TGTGCCAACAAAGGGGACTACAATGAGCAGTTCTTC
NA NA TRBJ2-5 TRBV5-1 12 CASSEALGTQYF TGCGCCAGCAGCGAGGCTCTGGGGACCCAGTACTTC
NA NA TRBJ2-7 TRBV12-3/TRBV12-4 12 CASSATDAEQYF TGTGCCAGCAGTGCTACAGATGCCGAGCAGTACTTC
NA NA TRBJ2-5 TRBV7-2 14 CASSLEAGTETQYF TGTGCCAGCAGCTTAGAGGCGGGGACGGAGACCCAGTACTTC
NA NA TRBJ1-4 TRBV18 13 CASSHGSNEKLFF TGTGCCAGCTCACACGGTTCTAATGAAAAACTGTTTTTT
TRBD1 NA TRBJ2-7 TRBV3-1/TRBV3-2 16 CASSAPPGTGPYEQYF TGTGCCAGCAGCGCCCCCCCCGGGACAGGGCCGTACGAGCAGTACTTC
TRBD1 NA TRBJ1-4 TRBV12-5 16 CASGLGQGWANEKLFF TGTGCTAGTGGTTTGGGACAGGGTTGGGCTAATGAAAAACTGTTTTTT
NA NA TRBJ1-1 TRBV29-1 11 CSVDRNTEAFF TGCAGCGTAGACAGGAACACTGAAGCTTTCTTT
NA once TRBJ1-5 TRBV7-8 14 CASSLDSFNQPQHF TGTGCCAGCAGCTTAGATAGTTTCAATCAGCCCCAGCATTTT
NA NA TRBJ1-1 TRBV5-5 15 CASSLSAAVNTEAFF TGTGCCAGCAGCTTGAGCGCAGCCGTGAACACTGAAGCTTTCTTT
TRBD1 once TRBJ1-6 TRBV11-2 14 CASSLQGGNSPLHF TGTGCCAGCAGCCTACAGGGGGGGAATTCACCCCTCCACTTT
NA NA TRBJ1-5 TRBV6-6 16 CASSLPHTGDNQPQHF TGTGCCAGCAGTTTACCCCACACGGGGGACAATCAGCCCCAGCATTTT
NA NA TRBJ2-2 TRBV7-2 13 CASSKSGTGELFF TGTGCCAGCAGCAAAAGCGGCACCGGGGAGCTGTTTTTT
TRBD1 NA TRBJ2-7 TRBV11-2 16 CASSLASGGALNEQYF TGTGCCAGCAGCCTTGCATCAGGGGGCGCGTTGAACGAGCAGTACTTC
NA NA TRBJ2-7 TRBV30 11 CGEQVPGEQYF TGTGGGGAGCAGGTACCCGGGGAGCAGTACTTC
NA NA TRBJ1-1 TRBV7-9 15 CASSFDRLGNTEAFF TGTGCCAGCAGCTTTGACAGGCTCGGGAACACTGAAGCTTTCTTT
TRBD2 once TRBJ2-2 TRBV3-1/TRBV3-2 16 CASSLGLAGDTGELFF TGTGCCAGCAGCCTCGGACTAGCGGGGGACACCGGGGAGCTGTTTTTT
TRBD1 NA TRBJ2-7 TRBV19 15 CASSKSGTGAYEQYF TGTGCCAGTAGTAAGTCCGGGACAGGGGCCTACGAGCAGTACTTC
TRBD1 NA TRBJ1-2 TRBV2 14 CASRGLDRVHGYTF TGTGCCAGCAGGGGATTAGACAGGGTCCATGGCTACACCTTC
NA NA TRBJ1-5 TRBV15 16 CATSRDQGPSNQPQHF TGTGCCACCAGCAGAGATCAGGGTCCGAGCAATCAGCCCCAGCATTTT
TRBD2 NA TRBJ2-1 TRBV10-3 15 CAISAGLAGYNEQFF TGTGCCATCAGCGCGGGACTAGCGGGTTACAATGAGCAGTTCTTC
TRBD1 NA TRBJ1-1 TRBV6-5 15 CASSYSDRGILEAFF TGTGCCAGCAGTTACTCCGACAGGGGGATCCTTGAAGCTTTCTTT
TRBD1 NA TRBJ2-1 TRBV9 16 CASSVGGTGIGNEQFF TGTGCCAGCAGCGTAGGTGGGACAGGGATCGGCAATGAGCAGTTCTTC
NA NA TRBJ2-1 TRBV6-5 13 CASSISGYNEQFF TGTGCCAGCAGCATTAGCGGATACAATGAGCAGTTCTTC
TRBD1 NA TRBJ2-7 TRBV29-1 13 CSVSGQGMYKQYF TGCAGCGTCTCCGGACAGGGTATGTACAAGCAGTACTTC
NA NA TRBJ1-4 TRBV5-1 13 CASSRATNEKLFF TGCGCCAGCAGCCGGGCAACTAATGAAAAACTGTTTTTT
NA NA TRBJ1-1 TRBV7-9 13 CASILTGGTEAFF TGTGCCAGCATCCTTACCGGGGGCACTGAAGCTTTCTTT
NA NA TRBJ1-1 TRBV11-2 12 CASSFGTGKAFF TGTGCCAGCAGCTTTGGTACAGGGAAAGCTTTCTTT
TRBD1 NA TRBJ1-3 TRBV7-2 17 CASSSGQGAGFGNTIYF TGTGCCAGCAGTTCGGGACAGGGGGCTGGGTTTGGAAACACCATATATTTT
TRBD1 NA TRBJ1-4 TRBV11-3 15 CASSLEDRVGEKLFF TGTGCCAGCAGCTTAGAAGACAGGGTAGGGGAAAAACTGTTTTTT
NA NA TRBJ2-7 TRBV4-2 15 CASSDRDSSSYEQYF TGTGCCAGCAGCGACCGGGACTCCAGCTCCTACGAGCAGTACTTC
TRBD1 NA TRBJ2-7 TRBV6-5 14 CASRGGTGAYEQYF TGTGCCAGCAGGGGCGGGACAGGGGCCTACGAGCAGTACTTC